The rows below give T cell receptor beta chains drawn from one sample of a study of T-cell reconstitution after alpha-beta-depleted transplantation in children. TCRdb processed the PCR reads anew with MiXCR; each CDR3 protein has one entry. The sample has about a million distinct CDR3 sequences; under 30% are singletons. The sequencing here drew on PBMCs, mostly from graft donor cells, taken 360 days after TCRalphabeta/CD19-depleted stem cell transplant. These receptors originate from a boy younger than two who had a stem cell transplant for SCID, so the T cells may come from the graft donor. Each CDR3 is given with its conserved first and last residue. Fields, in order: CDR3 DNA, CDR3 protein, J gene, D gene, V gene, clone size. D genes are given only for firm matches. Some rows mark clone size as missing; the rest say once, few, many or name a class of expanded clone.

cdr3_nt: TGTGCCAGTAGTATCCACAGGGGCTTTGGGAATGAGCAGTTCTTC; cdr3_aa: CASSIHRGFGNEQFF; j_call: TRBJ2-1; d_call: TRBD1; v_call: TRBV19; clone_size: NA
cdr3_nt: TGCAGTGCTCATTCCGTGGAGACCCAGTACTTC; cdr3_aa: CSAHSVETQYF; j_call: TRBJ2-5; d_call: NA; v_call: TRBV20-1; clone_size: NA
cdr3_nt: TGTGCCAGCAGTTACCAGGGGGGATATCAAGAGACCCAGTACTTC; cdr3_aa: CASSYQGGYQETQYF; j_call: TRBJ2-5; d_call: NA; v_call: TRBV6-5; clone_size: many
cdr3_nt: TGTGCCACCAGTGTAGGGGCGCGGGATGAGCAGTTCTTC; cdr3_aa: CATSVGARDEQFF; j_call: TRBJ2-1; d_call: NA; v_call: TRBV24-1; clone_size: NA
cdr3_nt: TGCGCCAGCAGCGTACACTACAATGAGCAGTTCTTC; cdr3_aa: CASSVHYNEQFF; j_call: TRBJ2-1; d_call: NA; v_call: TRBV5-1; clone_size: few
cdr3_nt: TGTGCCAGCAGTTACTCTCCGGGACGCTGGAGCTCTGGGGCCAACGTCCTGACTTTC; cdr3_aa: CASSYSPGRWSSGANVLTF; j_call: TRBJ2-6; d_call: NA; v_call: TRBV6-5; clone_size: few
cdr3_nt: TGTGCCAGCAGCTTGCTCGGGACAGAGCAGACCCAGTACTTC; cdr3_aa: CASSLLGTEQTQYF; j_call: TRBJ2-5; d_call: TRBD1; v_call: TRBV5-5; clone_size: NA
cdr3_nt: TGCAGTGCTATTTCGACTAGCGGGGTTACCCGCACAGATACGCAGTATTTT; cdr3_aa: CSAISTSGVTRTDTQYF; j_call: TRBJ2-3; d_call: TRBD2; v_call: TRBV20-1; clone_size: NA
cdr3_nt: TGTGCCAGCAGCTTAAGGCTAGCGGGGGGGCCGATATTAACCGGGGAGCTGTTTTTT; cdr3_aa: CASSLRLAGGPILTGELFF; j_call: TRBJ2-2; d_call: TRBD2; v_call: TRBV7-8; clone_size: NA
cdr3_nt: TGCAGCGCCCTACGTGGGAATGAGCAGTTCTTC; cdr3_aa: CSALRGNEQFF; j_call: TRBJ2-1; d_call: NA; v_call: TRBV29-1; clone_size: few